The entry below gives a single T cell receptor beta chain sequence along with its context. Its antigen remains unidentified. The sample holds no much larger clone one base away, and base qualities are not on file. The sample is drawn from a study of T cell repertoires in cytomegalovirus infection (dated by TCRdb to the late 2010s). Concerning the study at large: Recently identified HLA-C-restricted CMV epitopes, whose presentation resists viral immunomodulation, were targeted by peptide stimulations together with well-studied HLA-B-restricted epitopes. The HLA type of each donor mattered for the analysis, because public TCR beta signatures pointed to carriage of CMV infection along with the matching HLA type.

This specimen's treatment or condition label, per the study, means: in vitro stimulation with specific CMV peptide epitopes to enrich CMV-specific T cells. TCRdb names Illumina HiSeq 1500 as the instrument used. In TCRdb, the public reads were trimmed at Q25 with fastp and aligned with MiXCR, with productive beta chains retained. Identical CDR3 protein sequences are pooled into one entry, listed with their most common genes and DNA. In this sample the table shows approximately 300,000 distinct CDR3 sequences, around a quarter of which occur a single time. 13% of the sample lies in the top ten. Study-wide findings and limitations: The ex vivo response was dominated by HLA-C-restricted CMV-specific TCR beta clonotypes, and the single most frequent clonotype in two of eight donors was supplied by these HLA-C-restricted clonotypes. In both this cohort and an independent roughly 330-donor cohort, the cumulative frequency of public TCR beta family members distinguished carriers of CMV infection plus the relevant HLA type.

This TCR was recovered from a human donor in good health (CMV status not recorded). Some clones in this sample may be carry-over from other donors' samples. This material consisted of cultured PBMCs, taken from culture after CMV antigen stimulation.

The CDR3 corresponds to CASSQPTMTYEQYF. In nucleotides, the sequence is TGCGCCAGCAGCCAACCGACTATGACCTACGAGCAGTACTTC. The chain couples TRBV4-1 to TRBJ2-7, with a weak D call of TRBD2 (5 bases match). The CDR3 runs 14 residues from the cysteine to the phenylalanine. Only the CDR3 DNA stays, 42 bases, in frame from base 1. V sheds 2 bases and J sheds 2 bases, leaving 10 bases between their ends. CDR1 and CDR2 are read off the germline V gene as MGHRA and YSYEKL.